The 21 T cell receptor beta chains below come from one sample, sequenced in a study of control samples from healthy donors and cancer patients. Produced via immunoSEQ multiplex PCR; TCRdb's table is partial and in-frame only. The sample gives about 410,000 clones, 75% to 95% of which show up once; 5.5% to 7.5% is in the top ten. The sample consisted of PBMCs. The source is a middle-aged man with head and neck cancer.

In its sample, this clone was seen a few times. The V gene is TRBV28, the J gene TRBJ1-1, with D unclear. Germline V gene data show CDR1 as MDHEN and CDR2 as SYDVKM. The CDR3 extends over 14 amino acids. V dropped 4 bases and J dropped 2 bases, with 11 bases sitting between them. CDR3 in DNA: TGTGCCAGCAGTTCGGGCAGAACAAACACTGAAGCTTTCTTT. Translation: CASSSGRTNTEAFF.

This rearrangement joins TRBV9 to TRBJ2-6; D unclear. CDR3 size: 15 residues. The germline gives CDR1 SGDLS, CDR2 YYNGEE. Trimming shortened V by 0 bases and J by 2 bases, and 6 bases separated the two germline ends. This CDR3 is CASSVVMAGANVLTF. The CDR3 nucleotides read TGTGCCAGCAGCGTAGTGATGGCTGGGGCCAACGTCCTGACTTTC.

The V and J genes are TRBV21-1 and TRBJ2-1; the table's TRBD2 call for D was not verified on the DNA. TRBV21-1 is shown as a pseudogene. The CDR3 is made up of 18 amino acids. This CDR3 reads CASSGTDAGWQGYNEQFF. CDR3 nucleotides: TGTGCCAGCAGCGGAACTGATGCCGGGTGGCAAGGCTACAATGAGCAGTTCTTC.

The chain combines TRBV18 with TRBJ1-5; D is unclear. Looked up from germline, CDR1 is KGHSH and CDR2 is LQKENI. The V gene lost 3 bases and the J gene lost 6 bases, with 12 bases spanning the gap. The CDR3 has 14 residues. The CDR3 reads CASSPSGVFQPQHF. The CDR3 DNA sequence: TGTGCCAGCTCACCCTCGGGTGTTTTTCAGCCCCAGCATTTT.

The rearrangement uses TRBV9 and TRBJ2-1; 9 bases match TRBD1. Germline V gene data show CDR1 as SGDLS and CDR2 as YYNGEE. The CDR3 is 16 residues long. V dropped 6 bases and J dropped 8; count of bases not matched to a gene: 15. CDR3 sequence reads: CASTYGTGSDMDEQFF. As DNA, the CDR3 is TGTGCCAGCACGTACGGGACAGGGAGCGATATGGATGAGCAGTTCTTC.

The chain carries TRBV6-4 and TRBJ2-1; the D gene is possibly TRBD1 (6 bases). This CDR3 has 12 amino acids. V gave up 6 bases and J gave up 6 bases, with 9 bases separating them. Germline V gives CDR1 MRHNA, CDR2 SNTAGT. As DNA, the CDR3 is TGTGCCAGCAGGGGACAAAGCAATGAGCAGTTCTTC. Amino acid sequence: CASRGQSNEQFF.

A single count supports this clone. The J gene is TRBJ2-5, the V gene TRBV19, with 7 bases identical to TRBD2. The CDR3 has 15 residues. V shed 1 base, J shed 5 bases, and the junction held 7 bases outside the gene matches. Germline loops: CDR1 LNHDA, CDR2 SQIVND (reference sequence). The CDR3 region is CASSIALTGGETQYF. The CDR3, as DNA: TGTGCCAGTAGTATAGCCCTAACGGGAGGTGAGACCCAGTACTTC.

This chain joins TRBV5-1 and TRBJ1-2; D may be TRBD1 (5 bases). Looked up from germline, CDR1 is SGHRS and CDR2 is YFSETQ. V shed 6 bases and J shed 2 bases, with 17 bases lying between them. CDR3 length: 15 amino acids. The CDR3 region is CASTAGGTTNYGYTF. CDR3 nucleotide sequence: TGCGCCAGCACCGCGGGAGGGACGACCAACTATGGCTACACCTTC. Full variable domain (outside the CDR3, taken from reference TRBV5-1 and TRBJ1-2): KAGVTQTPRYLIKTRGQQVTLSCSPISGHRSVSWYQQTPGQGLQFLFEYFSETQRNKGNFPGRFSGRQFSNSRSEMNVSTLELGDSALYLCASTAGGTTNYGYTFGSGTRLTVV.

The chain recombines TRBV7-3 with TRBJ2-1; perhaps TRBD1 as D (5 bases). V gave up 5 bases and J gave up 1 base, with 18 bases separating them. The germline V gene encodes CDR1 SGHTA and CDR2 FQGTGA. The CDR3 consists of 17 residues. This chain's CDR3 is CASSPHVGQGSYNEQFF. The CDR3 DNA reads as TGTGCCAGCAGCCCCCACGTGGGTCAGGGTTCCTACAATGAGCAGTTCTTC.

The chain is built from TRBV11-3 and TRBJ2-1; D unclear. CDR1 SGHNT and CDR2 YENEEA come from the germline V gene. The CDR3 has 14 amino acids. Trimming stripped 5 bases from V and 4 bases from J, with 12 bases between. CDR3 nucleotide sequence: TGTGCCAGCAGCCCCCGGACCGGTTACAATGAGCAGTTCTTC. It yields the protein CASSPRTGYNEQFF.

The J gene is TRBJ1-6, the V gene TRBV6-5; the D is unclear. The germline V gene has CDR1 MNHEY and CDR2 SVGAGI. The CDR3 has 12 amino acids. The germline V and J ends were trimmed by 2 bases and 14 bases, with 10 bases remaining between them. The CDR3 loop reads CASSYDTSTLHF. CDR3 nucleotide sequence: TGTGCCAGCAGTTACGACACCTCCACCCTCCACTTT.

The rearrangement uses TRBV28 and TRBJ1-1; 7 positions match TRBD1. Germline V gene sequence: CDR1 MDHEN, CDR2 SYDVKM. The CDR3 extends over 17 amino acids. V was clipped by 2 bases and J by 6 bases; unmatched bases: 15. CDR3 DNA sequence: TGTGCCAGCAGTTTAGGCGGACAGGTGGTCTCCGCTCCTGAAGCTTTCTTT. Translated: CASSLGGQVVSAPEAFF.

The chain employs TRBV6-1 and TRBJ2-7; 11 bases match TRBD1. From germline, CDR1 is MNHNS and CDR2 SASEGT. The CDR3 covers 14 residues. V shed 3 bases and J 6 bases; nucleotides not matched to a gene: 4. CDR3 DNA: TGTGCCAGCAGTGATAGGACAGGGGGCCGCGAGCAGTACTTC. Translation gives CASSDRTGGREQYF.

This chain uses TRBV30 with TRBJ1-3; D is unresolved. The CDR3 runs 13 residues. From germline, CDR1 is GTSNPN and CDR2 SVGIG (reference sequence). V was clipped by 3 bases and J by 3 bases, with 9 bases between them. The CDR3 is CAWSAGVGNTIYF. The CDR3 DNA reads TGTGCCTGGAGCGCTGGAGTTGGAAACACCATATATTTT.

This sequence joins TRBV9 and TRBJ2-6, with a tentative D call TRBD1 (6 bases). Germline V CDR1 and CDR2: SGDLS, YYNGEE. Trimming left V 6 bases short and J 4 bases short, with 14 bases between. The CDR3 totals 15 residues. CDR3 protein: CASTHGRGGANVLTF. The CDR3 region has the DNA TGTGCCAGCACCCACGGCAGGGGAGGGGCCAACGTCCTGACTTTC.

The genes are TRBV5-4 and TRBJ1-6; D is unresolved. The CDR3 covers 17 residues. Germline CDR1 SGHNT, CDR2 YYREEE (reference sequence). V dropped 3 bases and J dropped 4 bases, with 17 bases sitting between them. CDR3 loop: CASSSPRWETYNSPLHF. The CDR3, as DNA: TGTGCCAGCAGCTCCCCCCGTTGGGAGACGTATAATTCACCCCTCCACTTT.

The chain uses TRBV27 and TRBJ2-1; no clear D. Germline V gene sequence: CDR1 MNHEY, CDR2 SMNVEV (reference sequence). V shed 6 bases and J shed 3 bases, with 12 bases lying between them. CDR3 length: 14 residues. The CDR3 sequence: CASSPLAGYNEQFF. In nucleotides, the CDR3 is TGTGCCAGCAGCCCCTTGGCAGGCTACAATGAGCAGTTCTTC.

The chain recombines TRBV5-4 with TRBJ2-5; the D gene is possibly TRBD1 (6 bases). V dropped 4 bases and J dropped 5 bases, with 9 bases sitting between them. Germline assignment: CDR1 SGHNT and CDR2 YYREEE (reference sequence). This CDR3 is built from 12 residues. CDR3 amino acids: CASSPGVETQYF. In DNA, the CDR3 is TGTGCCAGCAGCCCAGGGGTTGAGACCCAGTACTTC.

This chain links TRBV6-5 with TRBJ2-3; maybe TRBD2 (6 bases). CDR1 MNHEY and CDR2 SVGAGI come from the germline V gene. This CDR3 has 16 residues. V was cut by 0 bases and J by 2 bases, with 12 bases left in between. CDR3 sequence reads: CASSYSIGGATDTQYF. The DNA for the CDR3 is TGTGCCAGCAGTTACTCGATTGGAGGGGCCACAGATACGCAGTATTTT.

The CDR3 region has the DNA TGTGCCAGCAGTTACCCGGGGGGCCTTACCTACGAGCAGTACTTC. This sequence encodes CASSYPGGLTYEQYF. The J gene is TRBJ2-7, the V gene TRBV6-2 or TRBV6-3; D possibly corresponds to TRBD2 (7 bases). The CDR3 has 15 residues. CDR1 is MNHEY and CDR2 is SVGEGT in the germline V gene. V was shortened by 2 bases and J by 2 bases, with 13 bases between the two germline ends.

The rearrangement joins TRBV18 to TRBJ2-7; 8 bases align to TRBD1. Germline V gene sequence: CDR1 KGHSH, CDR2 LQKENI. Trimming took 6 bases from V and 2 from J; bases not matched to a gene: 6. The CDR3 runs to 14 residues. The CDR3 coding sequence is TGTGCCAGCTCCGAGGGACAGGCGACCTACGAGCAGTACTTC. It is translated as CASSEGQATYEQYF.